Shown below are 13 T cell receptor beta chains from a single sample sequenced in a study of identical twins. TCRdb re-analysed the 5' RACE reads in MiXCR, keeping a single row per CDR3 protein. This repertoire shows 690,000 or so distinct CDR3 sequences, 8.6% found once; its top ten account for around 0.98%. These data are also associated with another study on yellow fever vaccine responses in identical twins.

Sequencing was done on a sample of PBMCs. The receptors were sampled from a woman aged 18-29 years in good health.

The chain couples TRBV27 to TRBJ2-5; D not resolved. Germline values: CDR1 MNHEY, CDR2 SMNVEV (reference sequence). The CDR3 runs 13 residues. V lost 1 base and J lost 2, with 5 bases in between. The CDR3 sequence is CASSLFRQETQYF. DNA of the CDR3: TGTGCCAGCAGTTTATTCAGACAAGAGACCCAGTACTTC.

Comments on this clonotype: A read error may account for a junction end that differs from germline. J is TRBJ2-1 and V is TRBV4-1; a possible D gene is TRBD1 (7 bases). This CDR3 comprises 17 residues. Germline CDR1 reads MGHRA; CDR2 reads YSYEKL. The CDR3 DNA reads as TGCGCCAGCAGCTTGTTGCGGGGACAGAATAACTACAATGAGCGGTTCTTC. Translating it yields CASSLLRGQNNYNERFF.

J is TRBJ2-6 and V is TRBV28; D is possibly TRBD2 (6 bases). Germline loops: CDR1 MDHEN, CDR2 SYDVKM. V lost 6 bases to trimming and J lost 2 bases, with 23 bases between them. The CDR3 runs 19 residues. The CDR3 spells CASRVGGAPIEAGANVLTF. The CDR3 nucleotides read TGTGCCAGCAGGGTGGGCGGGGCCCCGATCGAAGCTGGGGCCAACGTCCTGACTTTC.

Ten or more counts support this clonotype. This sequence joins TRBV10-3 and TRBJ2-2; D gene ambiguous. Germline V CDR1 and CDR2: ENHRY, SYGVKD. The ends were cut back, 3 bases at V and 0 bases at J, with 5 bases in the middle. There are 14 residues in the CDR3. The CDR3 coding sequence is TGTGCCATCAGTGACCAGGCGAACACCGGGGAGCTGTTTTTT. Translation: CAISDQANTGELFF.

The table lists this clonotype with a few counts. J is TRBJ2-4 and V is TRBV27; no firm D call. The CDR3 runs 14 residues. Trimming left V 5 bases short and J 0 bases short, with 8 bases between. Germline lookup yields CDR1 MNHEY and CDR2 SMNVEV (reference sequence). The chain's CDR3 is CASSLPLAKNIQYF. The CDR3 DNA reads as TGTGCCAGCAGTCTTCCATTAGCCAAAAACATTCAGTACTTC.

This clonotype was seen ten or more times. The chain recombines TRBV5-1 with TRBJ2-1, with 8 bases matching TRBD1. V shed 5 bases, J shed 14 bases, and the junction held 9 bases outside the gene matches. The germline V gene encodes CDR1 SGHRS and CDR2 YFSETQ. This CDR3 has 12 residues. The CDR3 protein is CASSSDRVPEFF. The CDR3 DNA is TGCGCCAGCAGTTCGGACAGGGTACCCGAGTTCTTC.

This clonotype was seen only a few times. The chain has TRBV7-2 and TRBJ2-2, with 9 bases that match TRBD2. There are 15 residues in the CDR3. Germline-derived CDR1 and CDR2 are SGHTA and FQGNSA. J gave up 6 bases and V 4 bases, and 6 bases lay outside the gene matches. DNA for the CDR3: TGTGCCAGCAGCTACGGAGGCGGGAGGGCCGGGGAGCTGTTTTTT. This sequence encodes CASSYGGGRAGELFF. Full variable domain (rest looked up from reference TRBV7-2 and TRBJ2-2): GAGVSQSPSNKVTEKGKDVELRCDPISGHTALYWYRQSLGQGLEFLIYFQGNSAPDKSGLPSDRFSAERTGGSVSTLTIQRTQQEDSAVYLCASSYGGGRAGELFFGEGSRLTVL.

V and J are TRBV27 and TRBJ2-7; no clear D. The CDR3 spans 11 residues. Trimming removed 5 bases from V and 7 bases from J, with 9 bases in between. CDR1 MNHEY and CDR2 SMNVEV come from the germline V gene (reference sequence). In nucleotides, the CDR3 is TGTGCCAGCAGTGGCCCCGGGGAGCAGTACTTC. It is translated as CASSGPGEQYF.

The chain combines TRBV20-1 with TRBJ1-5; unclear D gene. The CDR3 is 14 residues long. Germline V gene sequence: CDR1 DFQATT, CDR2 SNEGSKA (reference sequence). V dropped 3 bases and J dropped 0 bases, with 9 bases sitting between them. The CDR3: CSAREPDSNQPQHF. The CDR3 DNA follows: TGCAGTGCTAGGGAGCCAGATAGCAATCAGCCCCAGCATTTT.

This clonotype was counted a few times. The chain links TRBV7-2 to TRBJ2-7; D is unresolved. Germline V gene sequence: CDR1 SGHTA, CDR2 FQGNSA. V lost 1 base and J lost 6, with 10 bases in between. The CDR3 runs to 13 residues. The CDR3 loop is CASSLGFEVEQYF. DNA for the CDR3: TGTGCCAGCAGCTTAGGATTCGAAGTCGAGCAGTACTTC.

The sample holds a few counts of this clonotype. This chain links TRBV2 with TRBJ2-7, with D perhaps matching TRBD2 (5 bases). V lost 6 bases and J 7 bases, leaving 13 bases between the germline ends. CDR1 and CDR2 from the germline V gene are SNHLY and FYNNEI. This CDR3 spans 12 amino acids. The CDR3 sequence: CASREDLSEQYF. For the CDR3, the DNA is TGTGCCAGCAGAGAGGACTTGTCGGAGCAGTACTTC.

A few counts support this clonotype. V and J are TRBV7-9 and TRBJ2-7; no clear D. CDR3 length: 17 residues. The V end lost 2 bases, the J end lost 2 bases, and 19 bases lay between the germline ends. Germline V gene sequence: CDR1 SEHNR, CDR2 FQNEAQ (reference sequence). This chain's CDR3 is CASSLRDGSTRTYEQYF. The DNA for the CDR3 is TGTGCCAGCAGCTTAAGGGATGGGTCTACCCGAACCTACGAGCAGTACTTC.

This clonotype was observed at least ten times. The J gene is TRBJ2-1, the V gene TRBV28, with D unclear. This CDR3 has 16 residues. Germline V gene lookup returns CDR1 MDHEN and CDR2 SYDVKM. V was shortened by 1 base and J by 1 base, with 11 bases between the two germline ends. CDR3 loop: CASSLYGRPSYNEQFF. The CDR3 DNA reads as TGTGCCAGCAGTTTATACGGCAGACCATCCTACAATGAGCAGTTCTTC.